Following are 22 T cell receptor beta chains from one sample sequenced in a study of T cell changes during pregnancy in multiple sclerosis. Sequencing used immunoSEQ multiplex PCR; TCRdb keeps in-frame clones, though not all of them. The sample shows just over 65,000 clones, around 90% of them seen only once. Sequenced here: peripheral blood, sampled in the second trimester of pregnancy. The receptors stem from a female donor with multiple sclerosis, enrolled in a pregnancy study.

CDR3 sequence reads: CASCRLNFYGYTF. In DNA, the CDR3 is TGTGCCAGCTGCCGACTGAACTTCTATGGCTACACCTTC. The chain uses TRBV21-1 and TRBJ1-2. TRBV21-1 constitutes a pseudogene. There are 13 residues in the CDR3.

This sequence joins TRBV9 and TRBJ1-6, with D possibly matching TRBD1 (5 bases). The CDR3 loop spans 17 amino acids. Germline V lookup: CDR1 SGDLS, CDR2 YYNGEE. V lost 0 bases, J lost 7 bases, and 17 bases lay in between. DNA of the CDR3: TGTGCCAGCAGCGTAGGCCCCCGGGACTCAATAAATTCACCCCTCCACTTT. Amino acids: CASSVGPRDSINSPLHF. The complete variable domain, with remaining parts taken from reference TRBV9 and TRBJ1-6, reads DSGVTQTPKHLITATGQRVTLRCSPRSGDLSVYWYQQSLDQGLQFLIQYYNGEERAKGNILERFSAQQFPDLHSELNLSSLELGDSALYFCASSVGPRDSINSPLHFGNGTRLTVT.

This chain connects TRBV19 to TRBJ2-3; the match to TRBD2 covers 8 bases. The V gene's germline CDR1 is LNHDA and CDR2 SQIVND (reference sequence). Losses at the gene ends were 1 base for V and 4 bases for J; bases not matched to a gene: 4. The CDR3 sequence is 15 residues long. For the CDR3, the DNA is TGTGCCAGTAGTATAGGGAGCGGGGGAGCAGATACGCAGTATTTT. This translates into CASSIGSGGADTQYF.

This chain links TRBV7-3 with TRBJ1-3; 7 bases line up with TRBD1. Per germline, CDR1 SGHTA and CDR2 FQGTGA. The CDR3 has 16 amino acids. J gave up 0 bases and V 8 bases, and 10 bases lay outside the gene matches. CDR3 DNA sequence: TGTGCCAGCCGGGACAGTACCACATTCTCTGGAAACACCATATATTTT. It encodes CASRDSTTFSGNTIYF.

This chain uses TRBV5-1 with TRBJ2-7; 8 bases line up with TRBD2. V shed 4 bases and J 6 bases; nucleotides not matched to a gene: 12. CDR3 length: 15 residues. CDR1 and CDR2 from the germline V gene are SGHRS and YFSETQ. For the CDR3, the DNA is TGCGCCAGCAGCACCCGTGTCGGGGGGGCCGGCGAGCAGTACTTC. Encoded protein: CASSTRVGGAGEQYF.

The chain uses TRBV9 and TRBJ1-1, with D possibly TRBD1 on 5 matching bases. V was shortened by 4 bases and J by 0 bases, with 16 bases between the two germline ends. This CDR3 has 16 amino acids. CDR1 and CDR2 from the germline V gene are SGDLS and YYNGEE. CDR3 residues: CASSTQPSGMNTEAFF. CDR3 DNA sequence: TGTGCCAGCAGCACACAACCCTCAGGGATGAACACTGAAGCTTTCTTT.

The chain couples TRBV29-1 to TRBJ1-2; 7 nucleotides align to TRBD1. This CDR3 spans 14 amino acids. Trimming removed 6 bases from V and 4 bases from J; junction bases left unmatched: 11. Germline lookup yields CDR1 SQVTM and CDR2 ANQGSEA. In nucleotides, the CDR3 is TGCAGCGTCCCCGACAGGGACAAATCCTATGGCTACACCTTC. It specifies CSVPDRDKSYGYTF.

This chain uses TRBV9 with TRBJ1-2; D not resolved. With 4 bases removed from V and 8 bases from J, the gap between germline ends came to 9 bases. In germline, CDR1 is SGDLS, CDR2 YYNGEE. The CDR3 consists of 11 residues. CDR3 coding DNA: TGTGCCAGCAGCATGCCCGGGGGCTACACCTTC. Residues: CASSMPGGYTF.

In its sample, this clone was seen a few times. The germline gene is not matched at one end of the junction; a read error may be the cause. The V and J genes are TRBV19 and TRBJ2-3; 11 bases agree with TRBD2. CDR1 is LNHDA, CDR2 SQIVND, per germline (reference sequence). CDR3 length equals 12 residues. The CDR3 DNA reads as TGTGCCAGTAGTTTCGTGGCTAGCGGGAGGACCTTT. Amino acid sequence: CASSFVASGRTF.

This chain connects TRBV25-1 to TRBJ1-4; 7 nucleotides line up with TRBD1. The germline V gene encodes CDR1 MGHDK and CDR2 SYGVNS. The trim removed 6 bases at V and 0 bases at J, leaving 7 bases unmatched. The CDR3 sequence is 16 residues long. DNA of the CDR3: TGTGCCAGCAGCGAGGGGGCAACTGCAACTAATGAAAAACTGTTTTTT. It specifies CASSEGATATNEKLFF. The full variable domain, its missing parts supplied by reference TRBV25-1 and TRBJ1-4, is EADIYQTPRYLVIGTGKKITLECSQTMGHDKMYWYQQDPGMELHLIHYSYGVNSTEKGDLSSESTVSRIRTEHFPLTLESARPSHTSQYLCASSEGATATNEKLFFGSGTQLSVL.

The CDR3 sequence is CASSGGTGGHYGYTF. The CDR3 DNA reads as TGTGCCAGTAGTGGCGGGACAGGGGGCCACTATGGCTACACCTTC. The chain recombines TRBV19 with TRBJ1-2; the match to TRBD1 covers 12 bases. The CDR3 contains 15 residues. The trim removed 5 bases at V and 3 bases at J, leaving 4 bases unmatched. From germline, CDR1 is LNHDA and CDR2 SQIVND (reference sequence). Full variable domain (remainder filled in from reference TRBV19 and TRBJ1-2): DGGITQSPKYLFRKEGQNVTLSCEQNLNHDAMYWYRQDPGQGLRLIYYSQIVNDFQKGDIAEGYSVSREKKESFPLTVTSAQKNPTAFYLCASSGGTGGHYGYTFGSGTRLTVV.

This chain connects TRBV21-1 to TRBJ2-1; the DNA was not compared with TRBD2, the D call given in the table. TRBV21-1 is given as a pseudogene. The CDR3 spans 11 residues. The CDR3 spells CASSNSPKQFF. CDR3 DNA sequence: TGTGCCAGCAGCAATAGTCCGAAGCAGTTCTTC.

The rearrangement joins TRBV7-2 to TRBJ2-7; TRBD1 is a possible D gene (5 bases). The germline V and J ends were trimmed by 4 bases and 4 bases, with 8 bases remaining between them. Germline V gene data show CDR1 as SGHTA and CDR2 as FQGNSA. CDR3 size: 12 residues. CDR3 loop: CASSSSGYEQYF. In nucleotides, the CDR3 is TGTGCCAGCAGCTCCTCAGGGTACGAGCAGTACTTC. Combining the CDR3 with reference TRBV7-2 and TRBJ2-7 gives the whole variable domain GAGVSQSPSNKVTEKGKDVELRCDPISGHTALYWYRQSLGQGLEFLIYFQGNSAPDKSGLPSDRFSAERTGGSVSTLTIQRTQQEDSAVYLCASSSSGYEQYFGPGTRLTVT.

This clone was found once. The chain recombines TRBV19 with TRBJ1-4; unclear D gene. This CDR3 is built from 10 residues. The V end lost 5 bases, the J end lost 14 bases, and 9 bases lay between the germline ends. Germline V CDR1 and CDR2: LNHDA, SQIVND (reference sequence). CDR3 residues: CASSVGRLFF. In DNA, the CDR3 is TGTGCCAGTAGTGTAGGGAGGCTGTTTTTT. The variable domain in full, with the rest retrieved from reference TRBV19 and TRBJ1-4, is DGGITQSPKYLFRKEGQNVTLSCEQNLNHDAMYWYRQDPGQGLRLIYYSQIVNDFQKGDIAEGYSVSREKKESFPLTVTSAQKNPTAFYLCASSVGRLFFGSGTQLSVL.

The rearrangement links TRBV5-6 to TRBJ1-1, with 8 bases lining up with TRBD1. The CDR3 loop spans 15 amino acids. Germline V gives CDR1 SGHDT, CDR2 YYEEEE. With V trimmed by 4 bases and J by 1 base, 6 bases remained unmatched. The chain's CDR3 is CASSLTGTGNTEAFF. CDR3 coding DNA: TGTGCCAGCAGCCTAACAGGGACAGGGAACACTGAAGCTTTCTTT.

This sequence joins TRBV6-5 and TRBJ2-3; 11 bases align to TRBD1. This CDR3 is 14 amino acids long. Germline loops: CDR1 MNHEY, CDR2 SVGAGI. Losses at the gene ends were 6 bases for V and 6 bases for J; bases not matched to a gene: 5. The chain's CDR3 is CASRLGQGVDTQYF. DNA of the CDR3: TGTGCCAGCAGGCTGGGACAGGGGGTCGATACGCAGTATTTT.

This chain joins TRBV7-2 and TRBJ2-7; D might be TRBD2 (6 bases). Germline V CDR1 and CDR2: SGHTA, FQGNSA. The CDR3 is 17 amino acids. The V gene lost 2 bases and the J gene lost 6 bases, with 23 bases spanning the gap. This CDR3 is CASSLRAAGGGLGEQYF. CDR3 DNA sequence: TGTGCCAGCAGCTTAAGGGCAGCGGGTGGGGGGTTGGGCGAGCAGTACTTC.

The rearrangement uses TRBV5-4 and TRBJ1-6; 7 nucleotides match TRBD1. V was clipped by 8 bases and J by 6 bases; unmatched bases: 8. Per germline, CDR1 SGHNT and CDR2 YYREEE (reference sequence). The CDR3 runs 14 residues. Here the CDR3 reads CASAEGQSNSPLHF. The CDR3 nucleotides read TGTGCCAGTGCTGAGGGACAGAGTAATTCACCCCTCCACTTT.

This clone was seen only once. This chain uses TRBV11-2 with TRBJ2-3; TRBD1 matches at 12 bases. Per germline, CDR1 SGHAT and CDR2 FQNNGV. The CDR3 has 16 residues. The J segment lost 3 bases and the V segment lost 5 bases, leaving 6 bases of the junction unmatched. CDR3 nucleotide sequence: TGTGCCAGCAGCCCCCGGGACAGGGGGCGAACAGATACGCAGTATTTT. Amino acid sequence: CASSPRDRGRTDTQYF.

The DNA for the CDR3 is TGCGCCAGCAGCCAAGATAGGGGTGGATGGGAGGGGGTAGCCAAAAACATTCAGTACTTC. Protein sequence: CASSQDRGGWEGVAKNIQYF. The chain is built from TRBV4-1 and TRBJ2-4; D perhaps matches TRBD2 (7 bases). The germline V gene has CDR1 MGHRA and CDR2 YSYEKL. V lost 0 bases, J lost 0 bases, and 21 bases lay in between. The length of the CDR3 is 20 residues.

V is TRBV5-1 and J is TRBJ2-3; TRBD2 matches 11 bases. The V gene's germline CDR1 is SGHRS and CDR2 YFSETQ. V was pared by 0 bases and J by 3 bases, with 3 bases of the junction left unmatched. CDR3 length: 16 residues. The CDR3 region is CASSLEASGGTDTQYF. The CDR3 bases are TGCGCCAGCAGCTTGGAGGCTAGCGGGGGGACAGATACGCAGTATTTT.

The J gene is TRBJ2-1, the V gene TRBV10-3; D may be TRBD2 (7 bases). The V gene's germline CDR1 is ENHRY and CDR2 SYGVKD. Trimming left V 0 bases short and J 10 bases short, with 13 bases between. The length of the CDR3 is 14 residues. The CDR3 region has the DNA TGTGCCATCAGTGAGTCGAGGGGGGGCGGGGAGCAGTTCTTC. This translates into CAISESRGGGEQFF.